The rows below give T cell receptor beta chains drawn from one sample of a study of T cell clones after liver transplantation. The table came from immunoSEQ multiplex PCR; TCRdb's copy has only in-frame clones and leaves some out. The table shows roughly 80,000 clones, with 75% to 90% occurring only once. This sample comprised CD4+ T cells from blood, obtained at the 22-month timepoint. Every receptor here comes from a human patient who received a liver transplant. Some T cells may trace back to the graft donor. CDR3s include the opening cysteine and the closing phenylalanine or tryptophan. The order of the fields is V gene, clone size, D gene, J gene, CDR3 protein, CDR3 DNA. D genes are given only for firm matches. Rows may omit the clone size; those that give it use once, few, many or a size class.

>TRBV7-2|NA|NA|TRBJ1-1
CASSLAPSKAFF
TGTGCCAGCAGCTTAGCCCCCAGTAAAGCTTTCTTT
>TRBV9|NA|NA|TRBJ2-7
CASGRDPTYEQYF
TGTGCCAGCGGGCGGGACCCGACCTACGAGCAGTACTTC
>TRBV28|NA|NA|TRBJ2-7
CASSFGSTSNEQYF
TGTGCCAGCAGTTTCGGCAGCACCTCCAACGAACAGTACTTC
>TRBV14|NA|NA|TRBJ2-3
CASSQRLTATQYF
TGTGCCAGCAGCCAGAGGTTGACGGCAACGCAGTATTTT
>TRBV5-6|NA|TRBD1|TRBJ1-2
CASSPGTGRSNYGYTF
TGTGCCAGCAGCCCTGGGACAGGACGATCTAACTATGGCTACACCTTC
>TRBV19|once|NA|TRBJ2-5
CASNPGPGETQYF
TGTGCCAGCAATCCGGGCCCGGGAGAGACCCAGTACTTC
>TRBV6-5|NA|NA|TRBJ2-3
CASTGAPGPDTQYF
TGTGCCAGCACAGGTGCTCCGGGACCAGATACGCAGTATTTT
>TRBV7-3|NA|NA|TRBJ2-7
CASSLKQGSEQYF
TGTGCCAGCAGCTTAAAGCAGGGAAGCGAGCAGTACTTC
>TRBV12-1|NA|NA|TRBJ2-1
CASSATARSYNEQFF
TGTGCCAGCAGTGCGACAGCTCGCTCCTACAATGAGCAGTTCTTC
>TRBV7-9|once|NA|TRBJ2-7
CASSATGYEQYF
TGTGCCAGCAGCGCTACAGGGTACGAGCAGTACTTC
>TRBV5-4|many|TRBD1|TRBJ2-4
CASSPTLQGMGKNIQYF
TGTGCCAGCAGCCCGACCCTACAGGGGATGGGAAAAAACATTCAGTACTTC
>TRBV19|NA|NA|TRBJ2-2
CASSPGTFGGRTGELFF
TGTGCCAGTAGTCCGGGGACTTTTGGAGGGCGCACCGGGGAGCTGTTTTTT
>TRBV15|NA|TRBD2|TRBJ2-5
CATSRGLAGETQYF
TGTGCCACCAGCAGAGGACTAGCGGGAGAGACCCAGTACTTC
>TRBV29-1|NA|NA|TRBJ2-1
CSVGEREQFF
TGCAGCGTCGGAGAGCGGGAGCAGTTCTTC
>TRBV29-1|NA|TRBD2|TRBJ2-3
CSVVSSGSTDTQYF
TGCAGCGTTGTTTCTAGCGGAAGCACAGATACGCAGTATTTT
>TRBV6-6|NA|TRBD2|TRBJ2-1
CASSYLLADNEQFF
TGTGCCAGCAGTTACTTACTAGCGGACAATGAGCAGTTCTTC
>TRBV2|few|TRBD1|TRBJ2-6
CASSGVTGYMANVLTF
TGTGCCAGCAGTGGAGTGACAGGGTATATGGCCAACGTCCTGACTTTC
>TRBV7-2|NA|NA|TRBJ1-1
CASSLVLGKSTEAFF
TGTGCCAGCAGCTTAGTTCTCGGCAAGAGCACTGAAGCTTTCTTT
>TRBV5-6|NA|NA|TRBJ2-5
CASSPTGLETQYF
TGTGCCAGCAGCCCCACAGGGTTGGAGACCCAGTACTTC
>TRBV11-2|NA|NA|TRBJ1-1
CASRSGAWGNTEAFF
TGTGCCAGCAGATCCGGGGCATGGGGCAACACTGAAGCTTTCTTT
>TRBV7-2|NA|NA|TRBJ2-1
CASSLFWGSNNEQFF
TGTGCCAGCAGCTTATTCTGGGGCAGTAACAATGAGCAGTTCTTC
>TRBV4-1|NA|TRBD2|TRBJ2-2
CASSQTAAGGNTGELFF
TGCGCCAGCAGCCAAACAGCCGCGGGGGGGAACACCGGGGAGCTGTTTTTT
>TRBV5-5|few|NA|TRBJ1-2
CASSYDDYGYTF
TGTGCCAGCAGCTACGACGACTATGGCTACACCTTC
>TRBV4-3|NA|TRBD2|TRBJ2-1
CASSQATSGRALFSYNEQFF
TGCGCCAGCAGCCAGGCGACTAGCGGGAGGGCCCTATTCTCCTACAATGAGCAGTTCTTC
>TRBV28|NA|TRBD2|TRBJ2-5
CASSSILSGRVGETQYF
TGTGCCAGCAGCTCCATACTCAGCGGGAGGGTCGGAGAGACCCAGTACTTC
>TRBV19|NA|NA|TRBJ2-5
CASRLRGSQETQYF
TGTGCCAGTAGGCTAAGGGGGAGCCAAGAGACCCAGTACTTC
>TRBV5-1|NA|NA|TRBJ1-1
CASSRGGSGEAFF
TGCGCCAGCAGCAGAGGGGGGTCAGGGGAAGCTTTCTTT
>TRBV11-2|NA|NA|TRBJ1-2
CASSLAGSNYGYTF
TGTGCCAGCAGCTTAGCGGGGAGCAACTATGGCTACACCTTC
>TRBV5-1|NA|NA|TRBJ2-2
CASSLEGTGELFF
TGCGCCAGCAGCTTGGAGGGGACCGGGGAGCTGTTTTTT
>TRBV6-1|NA|NA|TRBJ1-1
CASSAGVGTEAFF
TGTGCCAGCAGTGCTGGGGTTGGCACTGAAGCTTTCTTT
>TRBV6-6|NA|TRBD1|TRBJ1-5
CASSRQGSNQPQHF
TGTGCCAGCAGTCGACAGGGTTCGAATCAGCCCCAGCATTTT
>TRBV4-1|NA|NA|TRBJ2-1
CASSQDGPGAYNEQFF
TGCGCCAGCAGCCAAGATGGCCCGGGAGCCTACAATGAGCAGTTCTTC
>TRBV5-1|NA|TRBD2|TRBJ2-3
CASNDESGRDTDTQYF
TGCGCCAGCAACGACGAAAGCGGGAGAGACACAGATACGCAGTATTTT
>TRBV28|once|NA|TRBJ2-1
CASSFPRAGSYNEQFF
TGTGCCAGCAGTTTCCCCAGGGCGGGGTCCTACAATGAGCAGTTCTTC
>TRBV5-1|NA|TRBD2|TRBJ2-7
CASSLGGLAGVEQYF
TGCGCCAGCAGCTTGGGGGGACTAGCGGGAGTCGAGCAGTACTTC
>TRBV2|NA|NA|TRBJ2-2
CASSLDTGELFF
TGTGCCAGCTCGCTGGACACCGGGGAGCTGTTTTTT
>TRBV7-8|NA|TRBD1|TRBJ2-7
CASSPTGTSYEQYF
TGTGCCAGCAGCCCGACAGGGACATCCTACGAGCAGTACTTC
>TRBV6-5|NA|NA|TRBJ2-2
CASRKANANTGELFF
TGTGCCAGCAGGAAGGCAAACGCTAACACCGGGGAGCTGTTTTTT
>TRBV2|NA|NA|TRBJ1-2
CASSQGLLNYGYTF
TGTGCCAGCAGCCAGGGACTCCTTAACTATGGCTACACCTTC
>TRBV15|NA|TRBD2|TRBJ2-7
CATSRDRGSIRGQYF
TGTGCCACCAGCAGAGATCGCGGGAGCATACGAGGGCAGTACTTC
>TRBV6-5|NA|NA|TRBJ1-6
CASSYSLSYNSPLHF
TGTGCCAGCAGTTACTCGCTCAGCTATAATTCACCCCTCCACTTT
>TRBV5-8|NA|TRBD2|TRBJ2-2
CASSFPTSGFNTGELFF
TGTGCCAGCAGCTTCCCAACTAGCGGATTCAACACCGGGGAGCTGTTTTTT
>TRBV5-1|few|NA|TRBJ1-1
CASSLGQLFSEAFF
TGCGCCAGCAGCCTCGGACAGCTTTTTAGTGAAGCTTTCTTT
>TRBV19|NA|TRBD1|TRBJ1-1
CASSIQGARDTEAFF
TGTGCCAGTAGTATACAGGGGGCGCGTGACACTGAAGCTTTCTTT